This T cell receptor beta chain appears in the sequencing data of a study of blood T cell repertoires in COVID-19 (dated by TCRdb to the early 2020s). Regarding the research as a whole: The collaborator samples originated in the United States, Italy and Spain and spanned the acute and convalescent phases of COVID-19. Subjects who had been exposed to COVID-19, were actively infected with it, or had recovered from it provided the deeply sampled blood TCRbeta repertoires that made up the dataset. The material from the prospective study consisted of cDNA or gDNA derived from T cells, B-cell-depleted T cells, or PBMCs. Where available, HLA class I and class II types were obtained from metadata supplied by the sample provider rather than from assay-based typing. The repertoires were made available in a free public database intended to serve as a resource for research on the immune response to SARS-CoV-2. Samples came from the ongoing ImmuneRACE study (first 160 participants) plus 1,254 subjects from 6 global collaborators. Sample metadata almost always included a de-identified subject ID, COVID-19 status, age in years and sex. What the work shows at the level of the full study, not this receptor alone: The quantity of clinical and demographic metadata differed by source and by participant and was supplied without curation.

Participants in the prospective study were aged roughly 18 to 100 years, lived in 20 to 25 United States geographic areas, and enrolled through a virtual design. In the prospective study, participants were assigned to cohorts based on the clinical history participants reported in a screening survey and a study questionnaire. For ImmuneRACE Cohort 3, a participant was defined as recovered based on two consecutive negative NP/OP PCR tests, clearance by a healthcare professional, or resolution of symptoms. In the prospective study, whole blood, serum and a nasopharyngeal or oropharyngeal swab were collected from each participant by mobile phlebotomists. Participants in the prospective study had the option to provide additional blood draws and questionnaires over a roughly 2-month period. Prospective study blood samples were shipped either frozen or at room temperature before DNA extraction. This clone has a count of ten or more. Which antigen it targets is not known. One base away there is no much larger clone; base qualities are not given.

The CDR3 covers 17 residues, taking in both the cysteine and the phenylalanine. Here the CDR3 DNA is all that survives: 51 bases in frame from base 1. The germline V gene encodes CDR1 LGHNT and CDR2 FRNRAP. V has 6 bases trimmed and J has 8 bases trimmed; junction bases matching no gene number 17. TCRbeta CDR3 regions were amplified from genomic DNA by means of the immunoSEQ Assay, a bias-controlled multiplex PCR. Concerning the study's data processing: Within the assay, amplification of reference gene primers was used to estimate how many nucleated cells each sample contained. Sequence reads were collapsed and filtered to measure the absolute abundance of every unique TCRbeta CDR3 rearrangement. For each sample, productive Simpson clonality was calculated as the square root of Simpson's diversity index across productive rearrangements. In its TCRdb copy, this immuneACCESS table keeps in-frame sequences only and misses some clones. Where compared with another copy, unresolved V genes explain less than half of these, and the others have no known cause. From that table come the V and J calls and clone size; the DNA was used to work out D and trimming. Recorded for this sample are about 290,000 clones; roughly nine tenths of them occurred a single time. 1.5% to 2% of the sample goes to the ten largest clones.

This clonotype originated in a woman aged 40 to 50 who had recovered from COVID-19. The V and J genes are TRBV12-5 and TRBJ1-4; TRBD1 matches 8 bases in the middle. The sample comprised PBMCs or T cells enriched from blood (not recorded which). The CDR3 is CASGTWRGGDRREKLFF. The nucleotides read TGTGCTAGTGGAACCTGGAGGGGTGGGGACAGGAGGGAAAAACTGTTTTTT. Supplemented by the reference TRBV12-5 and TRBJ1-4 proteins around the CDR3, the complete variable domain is DARVTQTPRHKVTEMGQEVTMRCQPILGHNTVFWYRQTMMQGLELLAYFRNRAPLDDSGMPKDRFSAEMPDATLATLKIQPSEPRDSAVYFCASGTWRGGDRREKLFFGSGTQLSVL.